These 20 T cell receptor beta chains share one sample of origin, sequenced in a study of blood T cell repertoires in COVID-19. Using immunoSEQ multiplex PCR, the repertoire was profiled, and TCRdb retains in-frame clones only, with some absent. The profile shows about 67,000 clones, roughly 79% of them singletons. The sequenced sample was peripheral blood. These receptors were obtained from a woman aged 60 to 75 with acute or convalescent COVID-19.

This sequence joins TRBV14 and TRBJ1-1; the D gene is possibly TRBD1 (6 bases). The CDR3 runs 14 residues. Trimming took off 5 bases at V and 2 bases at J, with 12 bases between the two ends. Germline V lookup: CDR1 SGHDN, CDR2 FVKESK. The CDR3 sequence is CASSSPGTNTEAFF. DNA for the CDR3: TGTGCCAGCAGCTCTCCAGGGACAAACACTGAAGCTTTCTTT. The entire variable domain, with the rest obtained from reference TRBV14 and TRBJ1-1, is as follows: EAGVTQFPSHSVIEKGQTVTLRCDPISGHDNLYWYRRVMGKEIKFLLHFVKESKQDESGMPNNRFLAERTGGTYSTLKVQPAELEDSGVYFCASSSPGTNTEAFFGQGTRLTVV.

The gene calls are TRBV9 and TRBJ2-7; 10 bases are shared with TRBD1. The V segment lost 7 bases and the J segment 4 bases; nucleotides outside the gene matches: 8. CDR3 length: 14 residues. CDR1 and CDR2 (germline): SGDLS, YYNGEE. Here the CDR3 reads CASGEGQGTYEQYF. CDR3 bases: TGTGCCAGCGGGGAGGGACAGGGGACTTACGAGCAGTACTTC.

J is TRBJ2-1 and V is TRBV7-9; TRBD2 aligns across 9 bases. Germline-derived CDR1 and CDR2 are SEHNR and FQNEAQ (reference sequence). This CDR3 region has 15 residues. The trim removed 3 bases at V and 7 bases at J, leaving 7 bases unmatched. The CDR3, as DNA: TGTGCCAGCAGCTTCACGGCGGGGGGGTTTAATGAGCAGTTCTTC. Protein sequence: CASSFTAGGFNEQFF.

The CDR3 here is CASSVSGFTDTQYF. The CDR3, as DNA: TGTGCCAGCAGTGTAAGCGGCTTCACAGATACGCAGTATTTT. V usage is TRBV9 and J usage is TRBJ2-3, with D perhaps matching TRBD2 (5 bases). This CDR3 is built from 14 residues. V was clipped by 5 bases and J by 2 bases, with 12 bases between them. In germline, CDR1 is SGDLS, CDR2 YYNGEE.

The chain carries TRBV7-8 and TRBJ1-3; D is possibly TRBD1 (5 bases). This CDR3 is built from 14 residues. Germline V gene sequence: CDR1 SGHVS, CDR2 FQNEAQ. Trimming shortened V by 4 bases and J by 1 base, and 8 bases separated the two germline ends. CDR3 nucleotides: TGTGCCAGCAGCTATACAGGTTCTGGAAACACCATATATTTT. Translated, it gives CASSYTGSGNTIYF.

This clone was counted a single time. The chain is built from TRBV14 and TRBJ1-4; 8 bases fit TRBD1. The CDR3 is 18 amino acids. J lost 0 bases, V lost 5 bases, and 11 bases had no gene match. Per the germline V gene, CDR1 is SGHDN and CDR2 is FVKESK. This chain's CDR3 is CASSFYKLTGATNEKLFF. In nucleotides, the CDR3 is TGTGCCAGCAGCTTCTACAAATTGACAGGGGCAACTAATGAAAAACTGTTTTTT.

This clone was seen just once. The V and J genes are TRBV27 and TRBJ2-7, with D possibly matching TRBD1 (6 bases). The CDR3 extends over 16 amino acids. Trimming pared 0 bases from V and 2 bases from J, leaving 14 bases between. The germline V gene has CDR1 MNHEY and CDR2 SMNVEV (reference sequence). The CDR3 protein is CASSLSKGDKTYEQYF. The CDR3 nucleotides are TGTGCCAGCAGTTTATCGAAGGGGGACAAGACCTACGAGCAGTACTTC.

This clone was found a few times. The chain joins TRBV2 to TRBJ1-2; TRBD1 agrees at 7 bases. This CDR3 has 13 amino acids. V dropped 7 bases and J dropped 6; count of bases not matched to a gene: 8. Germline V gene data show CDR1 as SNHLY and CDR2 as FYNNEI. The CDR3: CASIGGAWDGYTF. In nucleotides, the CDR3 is TGTGCCAGCATAGGGGGCGCATGGGATGGCTACACCTTC.

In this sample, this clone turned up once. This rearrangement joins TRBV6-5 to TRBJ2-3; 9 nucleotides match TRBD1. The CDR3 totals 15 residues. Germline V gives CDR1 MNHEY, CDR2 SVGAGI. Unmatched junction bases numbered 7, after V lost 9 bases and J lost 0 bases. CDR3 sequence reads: CASGDRAPSTDTQYF. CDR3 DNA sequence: TGTGCCAGTGGGGACAGGGCCCCTAGCACAGATACGCAGTATTTT.

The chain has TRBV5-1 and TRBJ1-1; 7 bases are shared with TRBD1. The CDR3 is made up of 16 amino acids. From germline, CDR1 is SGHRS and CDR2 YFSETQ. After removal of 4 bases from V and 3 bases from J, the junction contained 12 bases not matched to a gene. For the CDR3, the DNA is TGCGCCAGCAGCCCTGATTCCTCAGGGGGGTACACTGAAGCTTTCTTT. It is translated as CASSPDSSGGYTEAFF.

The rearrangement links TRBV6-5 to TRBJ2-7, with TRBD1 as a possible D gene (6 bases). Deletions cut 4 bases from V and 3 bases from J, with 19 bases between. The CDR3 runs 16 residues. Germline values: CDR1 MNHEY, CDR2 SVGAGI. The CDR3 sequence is CASSSRVATGSYEQYF. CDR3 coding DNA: TGTGCCAGCAGTTCAAGGGTAGCAACAGGGAGCTACGAGCAGTACTTC.

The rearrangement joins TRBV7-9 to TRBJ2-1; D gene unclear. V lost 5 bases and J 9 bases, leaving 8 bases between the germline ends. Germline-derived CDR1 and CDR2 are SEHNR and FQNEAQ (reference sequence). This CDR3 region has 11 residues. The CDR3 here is CASSLSGEQFF. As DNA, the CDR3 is TGTGCCAGCAGCCTCAGTGGTGAGCAGTTCTTC.

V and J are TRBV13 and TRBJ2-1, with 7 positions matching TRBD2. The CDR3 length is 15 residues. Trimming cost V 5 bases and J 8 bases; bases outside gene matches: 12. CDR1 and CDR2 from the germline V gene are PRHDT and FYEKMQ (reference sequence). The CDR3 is CASSPTGERGYEQFF. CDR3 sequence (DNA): TGTGCCAGCAGCCCCACGGGGGAGCGGGGCTATGAGCAGTTCTTC. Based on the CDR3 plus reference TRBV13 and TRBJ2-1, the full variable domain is AAGVIQSPRHLIKEKRETATLKCYPIPRHDTVYWYQQGPGQDPQFLISFYEKMQSDKGSIPDRFSAQQFSDYHSELNMSSLELGDSALYFCASSPTGERGYEQFFGPGTRLTVL.

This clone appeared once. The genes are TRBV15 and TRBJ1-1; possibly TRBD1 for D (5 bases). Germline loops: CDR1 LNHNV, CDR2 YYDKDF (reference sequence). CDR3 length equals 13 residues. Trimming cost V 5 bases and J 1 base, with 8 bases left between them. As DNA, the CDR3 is TGTGCCACCAGCCCGACAGAGAACACTGAAGCTTTCTTT. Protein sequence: CATSPTENTEAFF.

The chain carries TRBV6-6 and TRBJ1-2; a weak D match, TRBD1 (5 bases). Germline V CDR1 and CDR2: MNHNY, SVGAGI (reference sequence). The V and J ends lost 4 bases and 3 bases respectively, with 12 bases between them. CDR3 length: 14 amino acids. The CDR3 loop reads CASSLGGEYYGYTF. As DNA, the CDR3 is TGTGCCAGCAGTTTGGGAGGGGAGTACTATGGCTACACCTTC.

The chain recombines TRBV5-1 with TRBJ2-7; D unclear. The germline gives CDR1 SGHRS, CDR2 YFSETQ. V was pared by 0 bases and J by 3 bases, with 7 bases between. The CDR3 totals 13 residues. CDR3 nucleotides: TGCGCCAGCAGCTTGGCCCGGTTCTACGAGCAGTACTTC. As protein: CASSLARFYEQYF.

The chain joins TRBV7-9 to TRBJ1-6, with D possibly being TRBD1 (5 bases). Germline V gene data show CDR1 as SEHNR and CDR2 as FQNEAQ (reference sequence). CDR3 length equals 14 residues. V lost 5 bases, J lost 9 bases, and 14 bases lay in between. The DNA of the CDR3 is TGTGCCAGCAGCCCCCTTCGCGGGGCTTCACCCCTCCACTTT. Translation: CASSPLRGASPLHF.

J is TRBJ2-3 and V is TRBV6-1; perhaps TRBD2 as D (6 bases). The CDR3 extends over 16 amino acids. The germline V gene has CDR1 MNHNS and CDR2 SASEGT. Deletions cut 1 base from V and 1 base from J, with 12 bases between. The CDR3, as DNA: TGTGCCAGCAGTGAAGACCTAGCGCCCGGCACAGATACGCAGTATTTT. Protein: CASSEDLAPGTDTQYF.

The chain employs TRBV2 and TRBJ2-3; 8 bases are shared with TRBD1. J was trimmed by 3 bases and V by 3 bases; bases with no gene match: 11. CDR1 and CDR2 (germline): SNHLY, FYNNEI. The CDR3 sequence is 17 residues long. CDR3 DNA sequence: TGTGCCAGCAGTGATGGGTTTGACAGGGGAAGGACAGATACGCAGTATTTT. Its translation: CASSDGFDRGRTDTQYF.

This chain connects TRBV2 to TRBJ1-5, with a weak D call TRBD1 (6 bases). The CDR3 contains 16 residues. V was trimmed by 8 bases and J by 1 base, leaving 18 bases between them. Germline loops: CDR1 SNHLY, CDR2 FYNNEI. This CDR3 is CASSSAPGQSNQPQHF. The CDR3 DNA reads TGTGCCAGCTCCTCCGCCCCGGGACAAAGCAATCAGCCCCAGCATTTT.